Below are 21 T cell receptor beta chains sequenced from a single sample in a study of graft-versus-host responses after intestinal transplantation. What these receptors recognize is not known. Only in-frame clones appear in the TCRdb table, and some are missing; sequencing was by immunoSEQ multiplex PCR. The table lists around 110,000 clones, over 75% of them singletons. This specimen was unstimulated CD4+ T cells sorted from spleen or lymph node cells, taken before intestinal transplant. The receptors originated from a human donor who received an intestinal transplant.

The chain recombines TRBV10-2 with TRBJ2-1; tentatively, D is TRBD2 (5 bases). Germline values: CDR1 WSHSY, CDR2 SAAADI. This CDR3 region has 16 residues. V was trimmed by 0 bases and J by 3 bases, leaving 12 bases between them. CDR3 sequence (DNA): TGCGCCAGCAGTGAGTCTGGAGCGGCAATCTACAATGAGCAGTTCTTC. This encodes CASSESGAAIYNEQFF.

This clone has a handful of counts. The J gene is TRBJ1-5, the V gene TRBV30; unclear D gene. The CDR3 has 14 residues. Germline CDR1 GTSNPN, CDR2 SVGIG (reference sequence). Trimming took off 1 base at V and 1 base at J, with 8 bases between the two ends. CDR3 sequence: CAWSGRVSNQPQHF. CDR3 bases: TGTGCCTGGAGTGGAAGAGTGAGCAATCAGCCCCAGCATTTT.

Only one count was recorded for this clone. The chain recombines TRBV19 with TRBJ1-5; TRBD1 might be the D (6 bases). The CDR3 sequence is 16 residues long. Germline-derived CDR1 and CDR2 are LNHDA and SQIVND (reference sequence). V dropped 5 bases and J dropped 0 bases, with 14 bases sitting between them. The CDR3: CASSSREGGSNQPQHF. The CDR3 DNA reads TGTGCCAGTAGTTCTAGGGAAGGGGGTAGCAATCAGCCCCAGCATTTT.

The chain employs TRBV2 and TRBJ2-5; D remains ambiguous. The DNA matches TRBJ2-7 better at its end, which makes the J call doubtful. CDR1 SNHLY and CDR2 FYNNEI come from the germline V gene. The CDR3 runs 15 residues. This CDR3 is CASSNLRQAPYEQYF. The DNA for the CDR3 is TGTGCCAGCTCAAATTTACGGCAGGCACCCTACGAGCAGTACTTC.

The V gene is TRBV6-5, the J gene TRBJ1-4; D gene unclear. CDR1 is MNHEY and CDR2 is SVGAGI in the germline V gene. V lost 6 bases and J 7 bases, leaving 12 bases between the germline ends. The CDR3 is 13 amino acids. CDR3 amino acids: CASRRDFGEKLFF. For the CDR3, the DNA is TGTGCCAGCAGGAGGGATTTCGGTGAAAAACTGTTTTTT.

This rearrangement joins TRBV7-9 to TRBJ2-3, with TRBD2 identical over 10 bases. The length of the CDR3 is 14 residues. The trim removed 6 bases at V and 6 bases at J, leaving 6 bases unmatched. Germline V lookup: CDR1 SEHNR, CDR2 FQNEAQ (reference sequence). CDR3 in DNA: TGTGCCAGCAGTCAAGCGGGGGGGCCGGATACGCAGTATTTT. Translation gives CASSQAGGPDTQYF.

J is TRBJ1-1 and V is TRBV30; 11 bases agree with TRBD1. CDR3 length: 20 amino acids. From germline, CDR1 is GTSNPN and CDR2 SVGIG (reference sequence). V was pared by 5 bases and J by 1 base, with 21 bases of the junction left unmatched. CDR3 DNA sequence: TGTGCCTGGGGACCCCCCGACCGGGGACAGGGGGAGTTAGGGAACACTGAAGCTTTCTTT. It codes for CAWGPPDRGQGELGNTEAFF.

V is TRBV2 and J is TRBJ1-5; 7 positions match TRBD1. Germline V gene data show CDR1 as SNHLY and CDR2 as FYNNEI. After removal of 4 bases from V and 0 bases from J, the junction contained 3 bases not matched to a gene. This CDR3 contains 15 residues. The CDR3 here is CASSGGQNSNQPQHF. The DNA for the CDR3 is TGTGCCAGCAGTGGGGGACAGAATAGCAATCAGCCCCAGCATTTT.

The chain is built from TRBV18 and TRBJ2-2; possible D gene TRBD1, 6 bases. The CDR3 spans 16 residues. V was cut by 5 bases and J by 6 bases, with 19 bases left in between. From germline, CDR1 is KGHSH and CDR2 LQKENI. The CDR3 spells CASSAGTPIGAGELFF. In DNA form, the CDR3 reads TGTGCCAGCTCAGCTGGGACACCCATTGGTGCCGGGGAGCTGTTTTTT.

The V gene is TRBV9, the J gene TRBJ1-2; the match to TRBD1 covers 7 bases. Germline V CDR1 and CDR2: SGDLS, YYNGEE. The CDR3 runs 15 residues. V trimming: 4 bases; J trimming: 0 bases; junction bases outside the gene matches: 6. CDR3 region: CASSSRQGSNYGYTF. CDR3 DNA: TGTGCCAGCAGCTCCCGACAGGGCTCTAACTATGGCTACACCTTC. Drawing the rest from reference TRBV9 and TRBJ1-2, the complete variable domain is DSGVTQTPKHLITATGQRVTLRCSPRSGDLSVYWYQQSLDQGLQFLIQYYNGEERAKGNILERFSAQQFPDLHSELNLSSLELGDSALYFCASSSRQGSNYGYTFGSGTRLTVV.

The chain links TRBV5-1 to TRBJ2-1; 8 bases match TRBD2. This CDR3 spans 15 amino acids. Germline CDR1 SGHRS, CDR2 YFSETQ. After removal of 3 bases from V and 6 bases from J, the junction contained 8 bases not matched to a gene. This CDR3 reads CASSSTGTSGNEQFF. CDR3 DNA: TGCGCCAGCAGCTCCACCGGGACTAGTGGCAATGAGCAGTTCTTC.

V and J are TRBV19 and TRBJ2-7; no reliable D call. Trimming stripped 6 bases from V and 5 bases from J, with 11 bases between. There are 12 residues in the CDR3. CDR1 is LNHDA and CDR2 is SQIVND in the germline V gene (reference sequence). In DNA, the CDR3 is TGTGCCAGTAGGCCACGGAGCGACGAGCAGTACTTC. Protein product: CASRPRSDEQYF.

This clone was detected only a few times. This chain connects TRBV2 to TRBJ2-7; 8 nucleotides match TRBD2. CDR1 is SNHLY and CDR2 is FYNNEI in the germline V gene. V was clipped by 8 bases and J by 11 bases; unmatched bases: 8. This CDR3 spans 11 amino acids. The CDR3 region has the DNA TGTGCCAGCGGGGGCGGGGGGAATGAGTACTTC. This translates into CASGGGGNEYF.

This chain joins TRBV9 and TRBJ2-5; TRBD2 agrees at 13 bases. CDR3 length equals 15 residues. The V segment lost 4 bases and the J segment 5 bases; nucleotides outside the gene matches: 5. Germline V lookup: CDR1 SGDLS, CDR2 YYNGEE. The CDR3 sequence is CASSLLAGGHETQYF. The CDR3, as DNA: TGTGCCAGCAGCTTACTAGCGGGGGGGCACGAGACCCAGTACTTC.

The chain carries TRBV5-4 and TRBJ2-3; 7 bases align to TRBD1. Unmatched junction bases numbered 6, after V lost 4 bases and J lost 1 base. CDR1 and CDR2 (germline): SGHNT, YYREEE (reference sequence). This CDR3 region has 15 residues. The CDR3 region has the DNA TGTGCCAGCAGCGCAGGGGGTGGTGGCACAGATACGCAGTATTTT. This gives the protein CASSAGGGGTDTQYF.

This clone was seen only once. This chain connects TRBV5-1 to TRBJ2-1, with 13 nucleotides matching TRBD2. The germline V gene encodes CDR1 SGHRS and CDR2 YFSETQ. This CDR3 is 19 amino acids long. V lost 4 bases, J lost 7 bases, and 17 bases stayed unmatched. The DNA of the CDR3 is TGCGCCAGCAGCCTCCCCCGGACTAGCGGGGGCCCAAGGGGAAATGAGCAGTTCTTC. Its translation: CASSLPRTSGGPRGNEQFF.

This clone was found once. The chain carries TRBV5-1 and TRBJ2-3; 9 positions match TRBD1. Per the germline V gene, CDR1 is SGHRS and CDR2 is YFSETQ. V shed 4 bases, J shed 3 bases, and the junction held 3 bases outside the gene matches. The CDR3 loop spans 14 amino acids. The CDR3 region has the DNA TGCGCCAGCAGCGGCGGGACAGGGACAGATACGCAGTATTTT. This translates into CASSGGTGTDTQYF.

The genes are TRBV7-2 and TRBJ2-1; D remains unclear. The CDR3 covers 15 residues. Trimming shortened V by 3 bases and J by 4 bases, and 13 bases separated the two germline ends. The germline V gene has CDR1 SGHTA and CDR2 FQGNSA. The DNA of the CDR3 is TGTGCCAGCAGCTTTATGGTAAAGACTTACAATGAGCAGTTCTTC. It encodes CASSFMVKTYNEQFF.

The V gene is TRBV9, the J gene TRBJ2-3; 8 nucleotides line up with TRBD1. The V gene end was trimmed by 0 bases and the J gene end by 5 bases; junction bases not matched to a gene: 5. Germline CDR1 is SGDLS and CDR2 is YYNGEE. CDR3 length: 15 amino acids. CDR3 in amino acids: CASSVGAGGGDTQYF. For the CDR3, the DNA is TGTGCCAGCAGCGTAGGGGCAGGGGGCGGAGATACGCAGTATTTT.

The chain recombines TRBV5-1 with TRBJ1-1; 11 nucleotides line up with TRBD1. The length of the CDR3 is 13 residues. With 4 bases clipped from V and 8 bases from J, the junction kept 4 bases outside the gene matches. Germline V gene data show CDR1 as SGHRS and CDR2 as YFSETQ. The CDR3, as DNA: TGCGCCAGCAGCGCGGACAGGGGGCGAGAAGCTTTCTTT. Protein: CASSADRGREAFF.

The V and J genes are TRBV6-1 and TRBJ2-5; no definite D call. CDR3 length equals 13 residues. Trimming took off 2 bases at V and 2 bases at J, with 6 bases between the two ends. Germline V gene sequence: CDR1 MNHNS, CDR2 SASEGT. CDR3 amino acids: CASSEYGQETQYF. CDR3 sequence (DNA): TGTGCCAGCAGTGAATACGGGCAAGAGACCCAGTACTTC.